These 8 T cell receptor beta chains were sequenced from one sample in a study of tumor and adjacent non-tumor tissue in lung cancer. The library came from three nested PCR rounds adapted from ARM-PCR protocols. TCRdb re-derived calls from the multiplex PCR reads in MiXCR, one entry per CDR3 protein. This sample has 200,000 to 250,000 distinct CDR3 sequences, with about 71% found just once. RNA was extracted from bulk tissue without any cell sorting. The sequenced sample consisted of lung tumor tissue. The receptors originated from a man aged 55 to 70 with non-small cell lung cancer.

Concerning this clonotype itself: A much larger clone sits a single nucleotide away, making a read error possible. The genes are TRBV12-3 or TRBV12-4 and TRBJ2-7, with D possibly called TRBD1 or TRBD2 (5 bases each). The CDR3 length is 13 residues. The germline V and J ends were trimmed by 7 bases and 2 bases, with 12 bases remaining between them. CDR3 nucleotide sequence: TGTGCCAGCAATTTCGGGACGACCTACGAGCAGTACTTC. It specifies CASNFGTTYEQYF.

This clonotype was observed a handful of times. A much larger clone lies a single base off, so this may be a read error. The chain joins TRBV6-2 or TRBV6-3 to TRBJ2-1; 11 nucleotides align to TRBD1. The germline V gene has CDR1 MNHEY and CDR2 SVGEGT. The CDR3 runs 12 residues. The CDR3 nucleotides are TGTGCCCGCAGTTACCGGGACAGGGGGGTCTTCTTC. Translating gives CARSYRDRGVFF.

Points on this clonotype: Mismatch with germline at one junction end may stem from a read error. The chain has TRBV20-1 and TRBJ1-3, with D possibly being TRBD1 (6 bases). This CDR3 has 14 amino acids. Germline V CDR1 and CDR2: DFQATT, SNEGSKA (reference sequence). The CDR3 spells CSDRTGATGNAIYF. The CDR3 nucleotides are TGCAGTGATAGGACGGGGGCTACGGGAAACGCCATATATTTT.

Ten or more counts support this clonotype. This rearrangement joins TRBV20-1 to TRBJ1-2; 9 bases line up with TRBD1. Looked up from germline, CDR1 is DFQATT and CDR2 is SNEGSKA (reference sequence). The V gene end was trimmed by 3 bases and the J gene end by 6 bases; junction bases not matched to a gene: 11. The CDR3 is made up of 15 amino acids. The CDR3 DNA sequence: TGCAGTGCTAGGGGTTTCCGGGACAGGGCCAATGGCTACACCTTC. This sequence encodes CSARGFRDRANGYTF.

Regarding this clonotype: A much larger clone differs from this one at a single base, so this may be a read error. The chain combines TRBV12-3 or TRBV12-4 with TRBJ1-5; D unresolved. Trimming pared 5 bases from V and 7 bases from J, leaving 12 bases between. The CDR3 extends over 13 amino acids. The CDR3 nucleotides are TGTGCCAGCAGTGATACTAGTCGGCAGCCCCAGCATTTT. Residues: CASSDTSRQPQHF.

Concerning this clonotype: The CDR3 does not close with the conserved phenylalanine or tryptophan, likely indicating a read error. V gene TRBV11-1 combines with J gene TRBJ2-2; TRBD1 is a possible D gene (6 bases). The CDR3 is 15 amino acids. Germline CDR1 SGHAT, CDR2 FQDESV (reference sequence). The DNA of the CDR3 is TGTACCAGCAGCTTAAAAGAACAGGGCACCGGGGAGCTGTTTTCT. The encoded protein is CTSSLKEQGTGELFS.

On this clonotype: Compared with germline, one end of the junction differs, possibly owing to a read error. The chain has TRBV5-4 and TRBJ1-1; a weak D match, TRBD1 (5 bases). The CDR3 has 14 residues. Looked up from germline, CDR1 is SGHNT and CDR2 is YYREEE (reference sequence). CDR3 loop: CASSHRDWNTEVFF. The CDR3 DNA reads as TGTGCCAGCAGCCATCGGGACTGGAACACTGAAGTTTTCTTT.

Note on this clonotype: Since the CDR3 does not end with the conserved phenylalanine or tryptophan, this likely comes from a read error. The V gene is TRBV20-1, the J gene TRBJ2-1, with 11 positions matching TRBD2. V lost 6 bases and J lost 0; bases outside the gene matches: 10. The CDR3 is made up of 17 amino acids. Germline V CDR1 and CDR2: DFQATT, SNEGSKA (reference sequence). The CDR3 region is CSAATGTSGSSYNEQFI. The CDR3 DNA is TGCAGTGCCGCCACAGGGACTAGCGGAAGCTCCTACAATGAGCAGTTCATC.